The TCR beta chain described here comes from a study of blood T cell repertoires in COVID-19 (dated by TCRdb to 2019 to 2021). General notes on the study: Samples from collaborators originated in the United States, Italy and Spain and spanned both the acute and convalescent phases of COVID-19. The prospective study material was composed of cDNA or gDNA derived from T cells, B-cell-depleted T cells, or PBMCs. Deeply sampled blood TCRbeta repertoires from subjects exposed to, actively infected with, or recovered from COVID-19 were included in the dataset. The repertoires were released in a freely available public database intended as a resource for research on the immune response to SARS-CoV-2. Samples came from the ongoing ImmuneRACE study (first 160 participants) plus 1,254 subjects from 6 global collaborators. A de-identified subject ID, COVID-19 status, age in years and sex were almost always included in the sample metadata. HLA class I and class II types, where available, came from metadata supplied by the sample provider rather than from assay-based typing. Here is what the overall study found, with its caveats: The quantity of clinical and demographic metadata differed by source and by participant and was supplied without curation.

Each collaborating institution followed its own protocols to collect whole blood in K2EDTA tubes. For TCRbeta analysis, collaborators shipped samples as frozen whole blood, isolated PBMCs, or DNA extracted from either of those sample types. CDR1 SGHTA and CDR2 FQGNSA were looked up in the germline V gene. The cysteine opens and the phenylalanine closes a CDR3 of 14 amino acids. CDR3 DNA is the only sequence kept; it has 42 bases, read in frame from the first base. A distance of 9 bases separates the germline ends of V and J, which lose 2 bases and 2 bases respectively. The immunoSEQ Assay, a bias-controlled multiplex PCR, was used to amplify TCRbeta CDR3 regions from genomic DNA. The authors' pipeline ran thus. The number of nucleated cells in each sample was estimated by amplification of reference gene primers within the assay. To quantify the absolute abundance of each unique TCRbeta CDR3 rearrangement, sequence reads were collapsed and filtered. For each sample, productive Simpson clonality was calculated by taking the square root of Simpson's diversity index across productive rearrangements. The source is immuneACCESS, and TCRdb retained only in-frame sequences with V and J called. Part of the clones is not carried over; for the studies checked, unresolved V genes explain less than half of this, and the remainder is unexplained. Clonal size and the V and J genes are those of that table, whereas D and trimming came from the DNA. The table for this sample lists about 330,000 clones; around 89% of them were counted only once. About 3.9% of the sample is held by the ten biggest clonotypes.

Concerning this clone: Its antigen remains unidentified. Base qualities are missing; no much larger clone stands one base away.

Sequences were obtained from peripheral blood. The sequence was collected from a woman aged 50 to 60 with active or convalescent COVID-19. The chain couples TRBV7-2 to TRBJ1-1; the D gene cannot be named for sure. The CDR3: CASSLFRVNTEAFF. The DNA reads TGTGCCAGCAGCTTATTCCGGGTCAACACTGAAGCTTTCTTT. Full variable domain (CDR3 extended with the reference TRBV7-2 and TRBJ1-1 proteins): GAGVSQSPSNKVTEKGKDVELRCDPISGHTALYWYRQSLGQGLEFLIYFQGNSAPDKSGLPSDRFSAERTGGSVSTLTIQRTQQEDSAVYLCASSLFRVNTEAFFGQGTRLTVV.